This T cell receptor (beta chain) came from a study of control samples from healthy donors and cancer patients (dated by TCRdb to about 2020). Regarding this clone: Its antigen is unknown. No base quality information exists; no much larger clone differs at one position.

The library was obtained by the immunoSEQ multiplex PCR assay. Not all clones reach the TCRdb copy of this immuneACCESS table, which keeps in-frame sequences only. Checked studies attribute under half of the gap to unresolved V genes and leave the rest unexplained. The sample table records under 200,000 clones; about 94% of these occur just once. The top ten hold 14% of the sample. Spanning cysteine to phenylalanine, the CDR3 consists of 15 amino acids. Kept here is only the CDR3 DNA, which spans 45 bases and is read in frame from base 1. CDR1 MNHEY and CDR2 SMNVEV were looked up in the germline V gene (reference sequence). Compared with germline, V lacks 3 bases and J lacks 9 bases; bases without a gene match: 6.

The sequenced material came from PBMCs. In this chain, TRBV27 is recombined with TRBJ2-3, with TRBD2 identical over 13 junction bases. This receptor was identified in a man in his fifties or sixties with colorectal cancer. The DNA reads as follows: TGTGCCAGCAGTTTCTCCGGGACTAGCGGGAACACGCAGTATTTT. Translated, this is CASSFSGTSGNTQYF.